This T cell receptor beta chain was retrieved from a study of shared clonotypes between healthy human individuals. From germline, CDR1 is SEHNR and CDR2 FQNEAQ (reference sequence). The CDR3 length is 17 residues. The trim removed 5 bases at V and 4 bases at J, leaving 7 bases unmatched. Details on this clone: Its antigen is still unknown.

CD4+ cell separation produced CD45RA+ naive and CD45RA-negative memory subsets. Study-level points and caveats: Four donors held approximately 5% of naive CD4 clonotypes in common.

The protocol was immunoSEQ multiplex PCR, while the TCRdb copy is restricted to in-frame clones and leaves out a portion. The data show 950,000 to 1,300,000 clones, under 80% seen once. The sequenced material came from memory CD4+ T cells sorted from blood. Subset reported: CD45RA-negative fraction. The chain recombines TRBV7-9 with TRBJ2-1, with 14 nucleotides matching TRBD2. This sequence originates from a man younger than 35 in good health. Here the CDR3 reads CASSPRLAGGRYNEQFF. Written as DNA, the CDR3 is TGTGCCAGCAGCCCGCGACTAGCGGGAGGGCGATACAATGAGCAGTTCTTC.